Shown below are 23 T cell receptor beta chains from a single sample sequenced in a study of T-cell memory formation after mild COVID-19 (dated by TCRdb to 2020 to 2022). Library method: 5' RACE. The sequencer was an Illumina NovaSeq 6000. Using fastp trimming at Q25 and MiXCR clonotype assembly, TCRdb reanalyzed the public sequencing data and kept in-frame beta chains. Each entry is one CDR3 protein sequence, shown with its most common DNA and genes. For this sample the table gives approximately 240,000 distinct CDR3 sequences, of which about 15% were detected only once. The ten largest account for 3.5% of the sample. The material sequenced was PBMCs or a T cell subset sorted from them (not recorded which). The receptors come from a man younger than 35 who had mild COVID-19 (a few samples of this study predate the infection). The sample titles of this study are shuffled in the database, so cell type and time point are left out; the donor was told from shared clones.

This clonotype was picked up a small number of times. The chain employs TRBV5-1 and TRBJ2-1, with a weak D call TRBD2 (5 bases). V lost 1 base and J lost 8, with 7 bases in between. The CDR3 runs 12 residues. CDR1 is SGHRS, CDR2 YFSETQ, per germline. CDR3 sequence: CASSLSGDEQFF. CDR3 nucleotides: TGCGCCAGCAGCTTGTCCGGGGATGAGCAGTTCTTC.

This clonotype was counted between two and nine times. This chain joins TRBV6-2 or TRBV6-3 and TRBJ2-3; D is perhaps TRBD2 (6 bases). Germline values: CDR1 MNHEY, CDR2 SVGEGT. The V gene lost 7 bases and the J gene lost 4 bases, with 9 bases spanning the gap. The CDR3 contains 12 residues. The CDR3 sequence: CASMGGADTQYF. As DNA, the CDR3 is TGTGCCAGCATGGGGGGAGCAGATACGCAGTATTTT.

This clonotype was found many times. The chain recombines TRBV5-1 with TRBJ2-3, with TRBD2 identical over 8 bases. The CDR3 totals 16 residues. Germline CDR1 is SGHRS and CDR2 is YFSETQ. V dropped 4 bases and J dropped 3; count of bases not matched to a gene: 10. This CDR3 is CASSSFSLAATDTQYF. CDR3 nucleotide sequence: TGCGCCAGCAGCAGCTTCTCACTAGCGGCGACAGATACGCAGTATTTT.

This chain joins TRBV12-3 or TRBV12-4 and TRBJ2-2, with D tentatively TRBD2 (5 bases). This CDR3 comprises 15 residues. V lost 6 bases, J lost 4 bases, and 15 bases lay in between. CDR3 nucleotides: TGTGCCAGCAGCCTGGGCCCAGGAGGCACCGGGGAGCTGTTTTTT. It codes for CASSLGPGGTGELFF.

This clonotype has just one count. The CDR3 DNA sequence: TGTGCCACCAGCAGAGATCGAGGTACGCAGTATTTT. It is translated as CATSRDRGTQYF. This chain joins TRBV15 and TRBJ2-3; D remains ambiguous. Trimming pared 0 bases from V and 8 bases from J, leaving 6 bases between. The CDR3 is made up of 12 amino acids. Germline lookup yields CDR1 LNHNV and CDR2 YYDKDF (reference sequence).

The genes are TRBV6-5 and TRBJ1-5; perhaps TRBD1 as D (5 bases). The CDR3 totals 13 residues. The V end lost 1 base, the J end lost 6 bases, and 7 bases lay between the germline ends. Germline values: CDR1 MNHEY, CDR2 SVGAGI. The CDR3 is CASSYYGGQPQHF. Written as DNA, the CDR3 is TGTGCCAGCAGTTACTACGGGGGTCAGCCCCAGCATTTT.

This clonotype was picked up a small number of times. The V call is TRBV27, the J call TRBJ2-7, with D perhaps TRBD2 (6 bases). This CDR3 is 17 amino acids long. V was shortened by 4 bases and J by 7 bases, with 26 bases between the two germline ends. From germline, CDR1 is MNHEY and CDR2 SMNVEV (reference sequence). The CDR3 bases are TGTGCCAGCAGTTCACACGCGGTTTTGGGGGAGGTAAGGGAGCAGTACTTC. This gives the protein CASSSHAVLGEVREQYF.

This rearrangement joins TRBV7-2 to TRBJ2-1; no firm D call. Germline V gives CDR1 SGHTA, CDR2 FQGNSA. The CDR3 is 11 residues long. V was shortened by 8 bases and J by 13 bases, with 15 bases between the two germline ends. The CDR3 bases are TGTGCCAGCTACCGTGGCTCTGATCAGTTCTTC. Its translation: CASYRGSDQFF.

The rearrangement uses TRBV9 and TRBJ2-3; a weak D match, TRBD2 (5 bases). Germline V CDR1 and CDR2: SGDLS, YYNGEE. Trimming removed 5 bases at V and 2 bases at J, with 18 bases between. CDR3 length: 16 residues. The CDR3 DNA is TGTGCCAGCAGTGATGATAGCGTGTATAACACAGATACGCAGTATTTT. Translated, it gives CASSDDSVYNTDTQYF.

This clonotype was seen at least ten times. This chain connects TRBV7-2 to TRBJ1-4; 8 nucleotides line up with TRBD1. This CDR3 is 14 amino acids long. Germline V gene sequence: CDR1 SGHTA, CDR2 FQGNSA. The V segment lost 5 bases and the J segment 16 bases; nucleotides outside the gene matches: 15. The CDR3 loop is CASSADRGPYIPFF. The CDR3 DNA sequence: TGTGCCAGCAGCGCCGACAGGGGCCCGTATATTCCGTTTTTT.

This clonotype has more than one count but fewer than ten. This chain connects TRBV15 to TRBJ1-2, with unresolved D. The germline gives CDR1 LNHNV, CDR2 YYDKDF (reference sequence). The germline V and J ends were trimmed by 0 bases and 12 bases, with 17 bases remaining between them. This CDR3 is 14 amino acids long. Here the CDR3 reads CATSRDRDESLDTF. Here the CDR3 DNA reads TGTGCCACCAGCAGAGATCGGGATGAGAGCCTCGACACCTTC.

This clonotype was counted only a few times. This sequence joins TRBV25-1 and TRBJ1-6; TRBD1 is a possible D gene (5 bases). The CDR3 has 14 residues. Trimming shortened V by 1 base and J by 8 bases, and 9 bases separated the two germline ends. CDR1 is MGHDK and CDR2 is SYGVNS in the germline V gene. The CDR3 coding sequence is TGTGCCAGCAGTGAATTTAGGGGATATTCACCCCTCCACTTT. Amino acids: CASSEFRGYSPLHF.

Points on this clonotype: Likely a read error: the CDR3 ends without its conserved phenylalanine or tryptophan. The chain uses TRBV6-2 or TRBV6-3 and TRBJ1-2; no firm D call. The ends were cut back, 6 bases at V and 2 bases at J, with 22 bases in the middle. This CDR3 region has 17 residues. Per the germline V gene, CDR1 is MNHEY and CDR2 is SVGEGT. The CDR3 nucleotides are TGTGCCAGCAGGCACCGGGTCCCTCGAAGAACCAACTATGGCTACACCTTA. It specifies CASRHRVPRRTNYGYTL.

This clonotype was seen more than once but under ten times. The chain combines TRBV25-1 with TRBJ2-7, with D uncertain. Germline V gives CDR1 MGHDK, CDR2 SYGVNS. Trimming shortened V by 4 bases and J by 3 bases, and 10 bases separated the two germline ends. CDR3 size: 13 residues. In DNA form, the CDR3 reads TGTGCCAGCAGTGCCAAAAATTACTACGAGCAGTACGTC. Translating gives CASSAKNYYEQYV.

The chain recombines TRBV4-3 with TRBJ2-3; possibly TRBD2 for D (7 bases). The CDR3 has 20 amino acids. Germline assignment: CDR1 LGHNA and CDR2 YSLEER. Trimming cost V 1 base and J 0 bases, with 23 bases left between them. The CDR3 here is CASSQAPFGGAGASTDTQYF. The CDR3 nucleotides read TGCGCCAGCAGCCAAGCTCCCTTTGGGGGGGCCGGGGCTAGCACAGATACGCAGTATTTT.

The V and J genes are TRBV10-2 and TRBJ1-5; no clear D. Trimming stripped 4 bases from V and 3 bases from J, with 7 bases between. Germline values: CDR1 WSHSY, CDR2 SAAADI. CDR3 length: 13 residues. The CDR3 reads CASSASPNQPQHF. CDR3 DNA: TGCGCCAGCAGTGCCAGCCCCAATCAGCCCCAGCATTTT.

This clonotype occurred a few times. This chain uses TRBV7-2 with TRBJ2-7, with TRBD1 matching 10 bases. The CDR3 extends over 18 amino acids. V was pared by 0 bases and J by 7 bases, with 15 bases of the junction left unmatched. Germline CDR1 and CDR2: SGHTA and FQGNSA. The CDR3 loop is CASSLARDRGEGLREQYF. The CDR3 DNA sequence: TGTGCCAGCAGCTTAGCCCGGGACAGGGGAGAGGGATTACGGGAGCAGTACTTC. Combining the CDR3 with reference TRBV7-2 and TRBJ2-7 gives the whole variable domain GAGVSQSPSNKVTEKGKDVELRCDPISGHTALYWYRQSLGQGLEFLIYFQGNSAPDKSGLPSDRFSAERTGGSVSTLTIQRTQQEDSAVYLCASSLARDRGEGLREQYFGPGTRLTVT.

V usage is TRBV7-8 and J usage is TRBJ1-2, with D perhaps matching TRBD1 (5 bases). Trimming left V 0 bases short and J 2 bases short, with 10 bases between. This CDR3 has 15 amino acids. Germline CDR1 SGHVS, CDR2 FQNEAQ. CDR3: CASSLAPQGNYGYTF. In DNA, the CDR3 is TGTGCCAGCAGCTTAGCGCCTCAGGGCAACTATGGCTACACCTTC.

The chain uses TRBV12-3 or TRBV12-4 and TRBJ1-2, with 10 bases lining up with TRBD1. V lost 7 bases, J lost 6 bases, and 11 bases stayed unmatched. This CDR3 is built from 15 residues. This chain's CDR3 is CASNPHSGTGDGYTF. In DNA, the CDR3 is TGTGCCAGCAATCCGCACTCCGGGACAGGGGATGGCTACACCTTC.

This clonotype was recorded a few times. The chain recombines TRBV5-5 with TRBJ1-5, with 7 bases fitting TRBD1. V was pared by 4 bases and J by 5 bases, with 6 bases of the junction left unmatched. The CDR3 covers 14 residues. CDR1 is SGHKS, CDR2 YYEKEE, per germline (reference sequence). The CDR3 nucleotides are TGTGCCAGCAGCGCTGCAGGGGGGGATCAGCCCCAGCATTTT. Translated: CASSAAGGDQPQHF.

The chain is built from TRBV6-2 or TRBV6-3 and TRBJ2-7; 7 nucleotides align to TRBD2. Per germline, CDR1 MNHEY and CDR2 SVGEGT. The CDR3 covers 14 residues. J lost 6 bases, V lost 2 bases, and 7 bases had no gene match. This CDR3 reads CASSYGLDPSEQYV. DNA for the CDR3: TGTGCCAGCAGTTACGGACTAGACCCCAGCGAGCAGTACGTC.

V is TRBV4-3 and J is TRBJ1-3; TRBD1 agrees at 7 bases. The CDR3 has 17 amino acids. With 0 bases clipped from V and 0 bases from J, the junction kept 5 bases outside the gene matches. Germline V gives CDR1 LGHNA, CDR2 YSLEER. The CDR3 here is CASSQERGQASGNTIYF. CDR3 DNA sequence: TGCGCCAGCAGCCAAGAGAGAGGACAGGCCTCTGGAAACACCATATATTTT.

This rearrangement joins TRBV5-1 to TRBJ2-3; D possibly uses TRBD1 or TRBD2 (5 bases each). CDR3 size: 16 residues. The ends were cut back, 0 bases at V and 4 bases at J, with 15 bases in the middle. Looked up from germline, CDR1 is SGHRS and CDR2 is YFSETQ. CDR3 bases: TGCGCCAGCAGCTTGGTACCAGCGGTGGGGCCAGATACGCAGTATTTT. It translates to CASSLVPAVGPDTQYF.